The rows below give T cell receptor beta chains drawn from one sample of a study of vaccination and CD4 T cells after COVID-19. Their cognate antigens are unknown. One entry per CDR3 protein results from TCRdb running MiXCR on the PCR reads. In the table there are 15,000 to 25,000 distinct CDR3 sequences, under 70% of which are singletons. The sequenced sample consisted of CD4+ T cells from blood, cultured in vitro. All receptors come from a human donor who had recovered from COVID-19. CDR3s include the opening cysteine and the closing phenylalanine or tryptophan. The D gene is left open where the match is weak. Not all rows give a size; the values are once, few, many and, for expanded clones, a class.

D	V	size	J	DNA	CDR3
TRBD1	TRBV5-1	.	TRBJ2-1	TGCGCCAGCAGCTTGGTCCCGACAGGGGGAGGCAATGAGCAGTTCTTC	CASSLVPTGGGNEQFF
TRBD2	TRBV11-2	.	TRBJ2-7	TGTGCCAGCAGCCCGGGACTAGCCAGCTCCTACGAGCAGTACTTC	CASSPGLASSYEQYF
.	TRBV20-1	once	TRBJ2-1	TGCAGTGCCAACTCCGGGACGGACTACAATGAGCAGTTCTTC	CSANSGTDYNEQFF
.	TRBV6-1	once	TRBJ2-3	TGTGCCAGCAGTGAAGTTGGCTCACTCGCTAGCACAGATACGCAGTATTTT	CASSEVGSLASTDTQYF
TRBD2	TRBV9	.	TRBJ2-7	TGTGCCAGCAGCAAAAATAGCGGGGGGGCCGTGCAGTACTTC	CASSKNSGGAVQYF
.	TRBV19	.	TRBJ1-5	TGTGCCACCTCTCAGCGAGGGGGTCAGCCCCAGCATTTT	CATSQRGGQPQHF
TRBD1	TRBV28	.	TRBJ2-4	TGTGCCAGCAGAATGGCAGGGGGCGCAGGAAACATTCAGTACTTC	CASRMAGGAGNIQYF
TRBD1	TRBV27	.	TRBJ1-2	TGTGCCAGCAGTTTCGACAGGGGCTATGGCTACACCTTC	CASSFDRGYGYTF
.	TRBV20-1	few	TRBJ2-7	TGCAGTGCTAATACAGGTTACGAGCAGTACTTC	CSANTGYEQYF
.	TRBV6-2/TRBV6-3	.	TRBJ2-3	TGTGCCAGCAGCGACACCACAGATACGCAGTATTTT	CASSDTTDTQYF
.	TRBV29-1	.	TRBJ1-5	TGCAGCGTTGGACTCCAGGGTCAGCCCCAGCATTTT	CSVGLQGQPQHF
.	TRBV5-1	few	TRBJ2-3	TGCGCCAGTTCGGAAGGTGGCACAGATACGCAGTATTTT	CASSEGGTDTQYF
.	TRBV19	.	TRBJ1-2	TGTGCCAGTAGCGGGATCCGGGCAGACCTTAACTATGGCTACACCTTC	CASSGIRADLNYGYTF
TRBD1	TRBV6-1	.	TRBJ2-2	TGTGCCAGCAGTGGGACAGGGTCCGGGGAGCTGTTTTTT	CASSGTGSGELFF
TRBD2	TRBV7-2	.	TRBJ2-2	TGTGCCAGCGGCCTAGCGGGATACACCGGGGAGCTGTTTTTT	CASGLAGYTGELFF
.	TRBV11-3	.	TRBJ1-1	TGTGCCAGCAGCCCAGGGCTGAACACTGAAGCTTTCTTT	CASSPGLNTEAFF
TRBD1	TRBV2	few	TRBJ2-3	TGTGCCAGCAGCGATACAGGGGGCCCTAGCACAGATACGCAGTATTTT	CASSDTGGPSTDTQYF
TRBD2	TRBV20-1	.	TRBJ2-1	TGCAGTGCTGCGGGAGACAATGAGCAGTTCTTC	CSAAGDNEQFF
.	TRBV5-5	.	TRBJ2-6	TGTGCCAGCAGCTTGCTGGGGACCCACTCTGGGGCCAACGTCCTGACTTTC	CASSLLGTHSGANVLTF
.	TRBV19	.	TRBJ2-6	TGTGCCAGTAGTATTAATGGCAACCATTTATCTGGGGCCAACGTCCTGACTTTC	CASSINGNHLSGANVLTF
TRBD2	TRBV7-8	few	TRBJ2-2	TGTGCCAGCAGCCGCTTCTTCGGGAGGGAGGGTAACACCGGGGAGCTGTTTTTT	CASSRFFGREGNTGELFF
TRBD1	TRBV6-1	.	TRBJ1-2	TGTGCCAGCAGTGTAGGGGCAGGGGGTAACTATGGCTACACCTTC	CASSVGAGGNYGYTF
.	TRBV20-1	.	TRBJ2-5	TGCAGTGCTAGAGATTCCCTATTCGAGACCCAGTACTTC	CSARDSLFETQYF
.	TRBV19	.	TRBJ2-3	TGTGCCAGTAGTACTTGGGCGTGGAGCGACACAGATACGCAGTATTTT	CASSTWAWSDTDTQYF
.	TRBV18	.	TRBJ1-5	TGTGCCAGCTCACCGAGAGGACAGACAAGCAATCAGCCCCAGCATTTT	CASSPRGQTSNQPQHF
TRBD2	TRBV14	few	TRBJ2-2	TGTGCCAGCAGCCAAGGACTAGCGGGGGGCACCGGGGAGCTGTTTTTT	CASSQGLAGGTGELFF
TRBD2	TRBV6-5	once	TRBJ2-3	TGTGCCAGCAGTTACCCCCCTGGGCTGGCCGGGAGGGTGACAGATACGCAGTATTTT	CASSYPPGLAGRVTDTQYF
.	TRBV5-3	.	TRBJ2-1	TGTGCCAGAAGCTTGGCCTGGAGGGGGGGCCCCAATGAGCAGTTCTTC	CARSLAWRGGPNEQFF
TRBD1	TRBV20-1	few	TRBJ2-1	TGCAGTGCTAGAGACACTGGGACAGGGATAGTTCATGAGCAGTTCTTC	CSARDTGTGIVHEQFF